What follows are 25 T cell receptor beta chains derived from one specimen sequenced in a study of PD-1 blockade in mismatch repair-deficient tumors. Assay used: immunoSEQ multiplex PCR; TCRdb lists only in-frame clones, some missing. Of some 110,000 clones detected, around three quarters appear once; the ten largest clones hold 4.7%. The input for sequencing was peripheral blood, taken 60 weeks after starting pembrolizumab. The receptors shown here come from an adult with mismatch repair-deficient cancer.

The CDR3 here is CASSSRDTPGTDTQYF. Written as DNA, the CDR3 is TGTGCCAGCAGCTCGAGGGACACGCCGGGCACAGATACGCAGTATTTT. The chain couples TRBV11-3 to TRBJ2-3; TRBD1 is a possible D gene (6 bases). Germline CDR1 reads SGHNT; CDR2 reads YENEEA. V lost 4 bases to trimming and J lost 1 base, with 15 bases between them. The CDR3 contains 16 residues.

V usage is TRBV11-2 and J usage is TRBJ1-4; the D is unclear. V was cut by 4 bases and J by 2 bases, with 8 bases left in between. The length of the CDR3 is 14 residues. Germline CDR1 reads SGHAT; CDR2 reads FQNNGV. The CDR3, as DNA: TGTGCCAGCAGCTCGTTGCAGACTAATGAAAAACTGTTTTTT. Amino acid sequence: CASSSLQTNEKLFF.

J is TRBJ1-2 and V is TRBV9; D not certain. Germline CDR1 reads SGDLS; CDR2 reads YYNGEE. V was clipped by 4 bases and J by 4 bases, with 11 bases between them. The length of the CDR3 is 13 residues. CDR3 region: CASSTGPIYGYTF. The CDR3 bases are TGTGCCAGCAGCACCGGACCGATCTATGGCTACACCTTC.

This chain joins TRBV2 and TRBJ1-2, with D unclear. Germline CDR1 is SNHLY and CDR2 is FYNNEI. This CDR3 has 16 amino acids. V was cut by 1 base and J by 1 base, with 13 bases left in between. In nucleotides, the CDR3 is TGTGCCAGCAGTGAAGGGGCCCAGTTTTTTAACTATGGCTACACCTTC. Translating gives CASSEGAQFFNYGYTF.

V and J are TRBV19 and TRBJ2-1, with D possibly matching TRBD2 (5 bases). The CDR3 spans 12 residues. Germline V gene data show CDR1 as LNHDA and CDR2 as SQIVND (reference sequence). Trimming left V 3 bases short and J 5 bases short, with 5 bases between. The CDR3 DNA sequence: TGTGCCAGTAGTATGACTAACAATGAGCAGTTCTTC. It codes for CASSMTNNEQFF.

V is TRBV27 and J is TRBJ2-1, with D perhaps matching TRBD2 (6 bases). Trimming cost V 6 bases and J 2 bases, with 17 bases left between them. Germline V lookup: CDR1 MNHEY, CDR2 SMNVEV (reference sequence). The CDR3 extends over 16 amino acids. CDR3 sequence (DNA): TGTGCCAGCAGCAGTCGCCGGGAGTCAACCTACAATGAGCAGTTCTTC. Translated, it gives CASSSRRESTYNEQFF.

This clone was recorded a few times. The chain joins TRBV5-1 to TRBJ2-7; D not certain. V was trimmed by 4 bases and J by 7 bases, leaving 9 bases between them. Germline CDR1 SGHRS, CDR2 YFSETQ. The CDR3 is made up of 11 amino acids. The CDR3 DNA reads as TGCGCCAGCAGCCTACTGGGGGAGCAGTACTTC. This codes for CASSLLGEQYF.

This clone was seen a single time. This CDR3 is CASSPQRNQPQHF. CDR3 bases: TGTGCCAGCTCACCACAAAGGAATCAGCCCCAGCATTTT. The chain has TRBV18 and TRBJ1-5; D unclear. CDR3 length: 13 residues. V dropped 1 base and J dropped 4 bases, with 5 bases sitting between them. Per the germline V gene, CDR1 is KGHSH and CDR2 is LQKENI.

V usage is TRBV19 and J usage is TRBJ1-2, with TRBD1 identical over 9 bases. CDR3 length: 13 residues. In germline, CDR1 is LNHDA, CDR2 SQIVND (reference sequence). V lost 4 bases and J lost 5; bases outside the gene matches: 2. In DNA form, the CDR3 reads TGTGCCAGTAGTACCGGACAGGGGTATGGCTACACCTTC. Its protein product is CASSTGQGYGYTF.

V and J are TRBV28 and TRBJ2-2; possible D gene TRBD1, 5 bases. This CDR3 region has 14 residues. Trimming left V 7 bases short and J 7 bases short, with 16 bases between. Germline V gene data show CDR1 as MDHEN and CDR2 as SYDVKM. CDR3 in DNA: TGTGCCAGCACCCCTTCAGGGTATGACGGGGAGCTGTTTTTT. Translated: CASTPSGYDGELFF.

CDR3 in amino acids: CASSRAGVADTQYF. CDR3 DNA sequence: TGTGCCAGCAGCCGAGCGGGAGTGGCAGATACGCAGTATTTT. The genes are TRBV5-4 and TRBJ2-3; the match to TRBD2 covers 8 bases. The CDR3 is 14 residues long. The germline gives CDR1 SGHNT, CDR2 YYREEE (reference sequence). Unmatched junction bases numbered 5, after V lost 4 bases and J lost 4 bases.

The rearrangement links TRBV10-3 to TRBJ2-6; D is perhaps TRBD2 (5 bases). Germline values: CDR1 ENHRY, CDR2 SYGVKD. The V gene lost 0 bases and the J gene lost 1 base, with 7 bases spanning the gap. The CDR3 extends over 16 amino acids. The CDR3 sequence: CAISESGGSGANVLTF. The CDR3 nucleotides read TGTGCCATCAGTGAGTCTGGAGGTTCTGGGGCCAACGTCCTGACTTTC.

This clone showed up just a few times. V usage is TRBV5-6 and J usage is TRBJ1-2; 7 nucleotides agree with TRBD1. There are 13 residues in the CDR3. Germline assignment: CDR1 SGHDT and CDR2 YYEEEE. Trimming removed 1 base from V and 5 bases from J; junction bases left unmatched: 2. The CDR3 region has the DNA TGTGCCAGCAGCTTGCTACAGGGGTATGGCTACACCTTC. It codes for CASSLLQGYGYTF.

The J gene is TRBJ2-1, the V gene TRBV19, with TRBD1 matching over 7 bases. Germline V gene sequence: CDR1 LNHDA, CDR2 SQIVND (reference sequence). The trim removed 7 bases at V and 7 bases at J, leaving 10 bases unmatched. The CDR3 is 14 amino acids. The CDR3 DNA follows: TGTGCCAGTACGAGGGCCGGGACAGTGAATGAGCAGTTCTTC. As protein: CASTRAGTVNEQFF.

For this clone: Compared with germline, one end of the junction differs, possibly owing to a read error. This chain connects TRBV4-1 to TRBJ1-1; D might be TRBD1 (5 bases). The germline V gene encodes CDR1 MGHRA and CDR2 YSYEKL. The CDR3 contains 13 residues. The CDR3 loop is CASSQGRGGGAFF. CDR3 in DNA: TGCGCCAGCAGTCAAGGACGGGGCGGAGGAGCTTTCTTT.

This clone was counted between two and nine times. In the same sample, other DNA sequences code for this CDR3. The genes are TRBV7-9 and TRBJ2-3, with 7 bases lining up with TRBD2. Germline CDR1 SEHNR, CDR2 FQNEAQ (reference sequence). The V segment lost 3 bases and the J segment 0 bases; nucleotides outside the gene matches: 3. This CDR3 spans 15 amino acids. CDR3 sequence (DNA): TGTGCCAGCAGCTTTTCTAGCGGAAGCACAGATACGCAGTATTTT. Its protein is CASSFSSGSTDTQYF.

The chain combines TRBV28 with TRBJ2-1; no reliable D call. Trimming removed 4 bases from V and 9 bases from J, with 10 bases in between. CDR1 and CDR2 from the germline V gene are MDHEN and SYDVKM. The CDR3 spans 12 residues. CDR3 sequence reads: CASSWQTGEQFF. DNA for the CDR3: TGTGCCAGCAGTTGGCAGACCGGTGAGCAGTTCTTC.

The genes are TRBV4-2 and TRBJ2-1; D may be TRBD1 (6 bases). Germline V gene data show CDR1 as LGHNA and CDR2 as YNFKEQ. This CDR3 region has 17 residues. Trimming removed 0 bases at V and 2 bases at J, with 14 bases between. The CDR3 protein is CASSQDLGQGTYNEQFF. The CDR3 nucleotides are TGTGCCAGCAGCCAAGATTTAGGGCAGGGGACCTACAATGAGCAGTTCTTC.

V is TRBV19 and J is TRBJ1-3; no clear D. The CDR3 length is 16 residues. V shed 6 bases and J shed 0 bases, with 15 bases lying between them. Germline values: CDR1 LNHDA, CDR2 SQIVND (reference sequence). The chain's CDR3 is CASSHQAGNSGNTIYF. CDR3 DNA sequence: TGTGCCAGTAGCCACCAAGCAGGCAACTCTGGAAACACCATATATTTT.

This chain connects TRBV4-2 to TRBJ2-3; the D gene is possibly TRBD2 (5 bases). V lost 0 bases to trimming and J lost 2 bases, with 9 bases between them. This CDR3 region has 15 residues. Germline lookup yields CDR1 LGHNA and CDR2 YNFKEQ. CDR3 region: CASSQEKRFTDTQYF. CDR3 nucleotide sequence: TGTGCCAGCAGCCAAGAGAAGCGGTTCACAGATACGCAGTATTTT.

The rearrangement uses TRBV11-2 and TRBJ2-6; 7 bases line up with TRBD1. CDR3 length equals 17 residues. V was pared by 1 base and J by 0 bases, with 3 bases of the junction left unmatched. Germline values: CDR1 SGHAT, CDR2 FQNNGV. CDR3 loop: CASSLVGGYSGANVLTF. The CDR3 DNA follows: TGTGCCAGCAGCTTAGTAGGGGGCTACTCTGGGGCCAACGTCCTGACTTTC. Drawing the rest from reference TRBV11-2 and TRBJ2-6, the complete variable domain is EAGVAQSPRYKIIEKRQSVAFWCNPISGHATLYWYQQILGQGPKLLIQFQNNGVVDDSQLPKDRFSAERLKGVDSTLKIQPAKLEDSAVYLCASSLVGGYSGANVLTFGAGSRLTVL.

This clone has ten or more counts. The J gene is TRBJ1-2, the V gene TRBV4-1; the D is unclear. The CDR3 is made up of 14 amino acids. V was cut by 0 bases and J by 6 bases, with 11 bases left in between. Looked up from germline, CDR1 is MGHRA and CDR2 is YSYEKL. The chain's CDR3 is CASSQDLGRDGYTF. The CDR3 DNA follows: TGCGCCAGCAGCCAAGATCTAGGGCGCGATGGCTACACCTTC.

The chain links TRBV6-4 to TRBJ2-3; D is possibly TRBD1 or TRBD2 (6 bases each). Between the trimmed V and J ends, which lost 1 base and 5 bases, there was a span of 13 bases. The CDR3 runs 15 residues. From germline, CDR1 is MRHNA and CDR2 SNTAGT. The CDR3 DNA is TGTGCCAGCAGTGACTTGGGGGGCGCAAGAGATACGCAGTATTTT. Amino acids: CASSDLGGARDTQYF.

V and J are TRBV6-5 and TRBJ2-7; D possibly matches TRBD1 or TRBD2 (5 bases each). CDR3 length: 15 amino acids. V lost 6 bases and J lost 2, with 17 bases in between. Germline CDR1 MNHEY, CDR2 SVGAGI. CDR3 loop: CASRTGPQGAYEQYF. The CDR3 nucleotides are TGTGCCAGCAGAACGGGGCCCCAGGGAGCCTACGAGCAGTACTTC.

This rearrangement joins TRBV7-9 to TRBJ1-4, with D maybe TRBD1 (5 bases). V lost 4 bases, J lost 14 bases, and 17 bases lay in between. Germline V gene lookup returns CDR1 SEHNR and CDR2 FQNEAQ (reference sequence). The CDR3 has 13 amino acids. CDR3 amino acids: CASSSGRSVGLFF. DNA of the CDR3: TGTGCCAGCAGCTCGGGACGGTCTGTGGGGCTGTTTTTT.